This T cell receptor (beta chain) was retrieved from a study of type 1 regulatory T cells. Study in general: T-allo10 is a Tr1-enriched, alloantigen-specific CD4 T cell product made in vitro.

The graft donor-derived T-allo10 cells reportedly recognize host alloantigens, are anergic, and suppress alloantigen-specifically. From germline, CDR1 is MNHNS and CDR2 SASEGT. V lost 2 bases and J lost 2, with 10 bases in between. This CDR3 has 15 residues. In its sample, this clonotype was seen once. Its antigen remains unknown. TCRdb reanalysed the reads using MiXCR and keeps one entry per CDR3 protein. The data hold roughly 67,000 distinct CDR3 sequences, with about 69% observed a single time. This TCR was recovered from a human donor in good health. The specimen sequenced was cultured T cells, either the whole culture or a sorted T cell fraction (not recorded which). Subset in this sample: Tr1-enriched cell product generated in vitro against host alloantigens. This chain links TRBV6-1 with TRBJ1-5; D call uncertain. CDR3 amino acids: CASSEFWVGNQPQHF. Written as DNA, the CDR3 is TGTGCCAGCAGTGAATTCTGGGTGGGCAATCAGCCCCAGCATTTT.